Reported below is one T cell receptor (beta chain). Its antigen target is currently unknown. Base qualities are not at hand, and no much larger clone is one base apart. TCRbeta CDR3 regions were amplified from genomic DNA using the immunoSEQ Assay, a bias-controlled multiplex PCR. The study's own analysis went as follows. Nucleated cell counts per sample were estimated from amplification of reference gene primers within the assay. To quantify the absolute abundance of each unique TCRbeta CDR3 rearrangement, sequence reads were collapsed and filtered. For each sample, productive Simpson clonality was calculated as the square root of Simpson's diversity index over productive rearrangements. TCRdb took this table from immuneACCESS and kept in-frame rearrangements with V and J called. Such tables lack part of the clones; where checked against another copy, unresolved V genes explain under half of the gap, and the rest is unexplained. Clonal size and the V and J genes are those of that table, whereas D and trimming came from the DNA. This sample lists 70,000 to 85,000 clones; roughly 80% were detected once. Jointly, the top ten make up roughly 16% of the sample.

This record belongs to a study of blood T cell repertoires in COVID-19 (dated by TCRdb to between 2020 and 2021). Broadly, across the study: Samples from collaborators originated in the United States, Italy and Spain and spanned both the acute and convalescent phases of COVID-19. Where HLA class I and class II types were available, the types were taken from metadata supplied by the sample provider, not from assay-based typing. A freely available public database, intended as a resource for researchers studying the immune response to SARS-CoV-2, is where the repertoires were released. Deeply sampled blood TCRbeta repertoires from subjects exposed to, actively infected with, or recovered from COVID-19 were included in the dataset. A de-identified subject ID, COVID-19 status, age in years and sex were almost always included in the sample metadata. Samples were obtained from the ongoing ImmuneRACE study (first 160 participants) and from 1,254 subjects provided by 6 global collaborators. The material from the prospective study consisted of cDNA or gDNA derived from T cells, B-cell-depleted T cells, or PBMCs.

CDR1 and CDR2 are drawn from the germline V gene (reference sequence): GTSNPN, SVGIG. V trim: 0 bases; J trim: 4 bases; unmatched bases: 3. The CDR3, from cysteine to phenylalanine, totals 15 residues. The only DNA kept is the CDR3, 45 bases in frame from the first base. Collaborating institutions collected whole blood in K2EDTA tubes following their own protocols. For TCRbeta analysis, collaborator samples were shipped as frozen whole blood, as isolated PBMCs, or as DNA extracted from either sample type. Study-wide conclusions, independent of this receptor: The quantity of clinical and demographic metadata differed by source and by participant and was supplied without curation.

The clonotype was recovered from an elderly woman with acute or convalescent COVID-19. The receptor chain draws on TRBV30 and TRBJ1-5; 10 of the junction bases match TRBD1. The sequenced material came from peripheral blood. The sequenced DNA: TGTGCCTGGAGTGTAAGGACAGGGGGTAATCAGCCCCAGCATTTT. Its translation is CAWSVRTGGNQPQHF.